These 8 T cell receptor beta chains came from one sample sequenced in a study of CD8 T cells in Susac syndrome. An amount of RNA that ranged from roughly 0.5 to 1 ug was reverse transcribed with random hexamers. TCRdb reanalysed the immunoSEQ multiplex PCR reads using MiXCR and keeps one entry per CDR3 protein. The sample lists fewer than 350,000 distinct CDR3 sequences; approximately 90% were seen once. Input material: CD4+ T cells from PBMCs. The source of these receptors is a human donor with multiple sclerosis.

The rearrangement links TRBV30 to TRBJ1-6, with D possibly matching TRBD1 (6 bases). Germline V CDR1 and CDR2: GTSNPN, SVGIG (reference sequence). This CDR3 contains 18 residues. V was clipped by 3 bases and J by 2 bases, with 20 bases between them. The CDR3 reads CAWSKRRDMTPYNSPLHF. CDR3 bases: TGTGCCTGGAGCAAAAGACGGGACATGACGCCCTATAATTCACCCCTCCACTTT.

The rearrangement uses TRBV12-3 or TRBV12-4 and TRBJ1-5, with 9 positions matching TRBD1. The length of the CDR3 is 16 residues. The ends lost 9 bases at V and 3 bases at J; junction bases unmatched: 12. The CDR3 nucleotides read TGTGCCAGGAAAGGGACAGGGAGAACCAACAATCAGCCCCAGCATTTT. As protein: CARKGTGRTNNQPQHF.

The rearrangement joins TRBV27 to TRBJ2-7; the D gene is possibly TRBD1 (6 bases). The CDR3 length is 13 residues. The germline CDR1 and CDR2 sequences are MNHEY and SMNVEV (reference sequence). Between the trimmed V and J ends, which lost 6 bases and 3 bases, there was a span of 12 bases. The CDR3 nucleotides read TGTGCCAGCAGCGTCAGGGGCAACTACGAGCAGTACTTC. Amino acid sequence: CASSVRGNYEQYF.

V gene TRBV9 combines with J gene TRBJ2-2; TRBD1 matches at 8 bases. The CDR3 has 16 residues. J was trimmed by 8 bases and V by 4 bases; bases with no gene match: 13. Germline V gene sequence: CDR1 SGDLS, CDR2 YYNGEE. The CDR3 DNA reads TGTGCCAGCAGCCCGGGGACAGGAGGTCAGCCTGGGGAGCTGTTTTTT. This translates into CASSPGTGGQPGELFF.

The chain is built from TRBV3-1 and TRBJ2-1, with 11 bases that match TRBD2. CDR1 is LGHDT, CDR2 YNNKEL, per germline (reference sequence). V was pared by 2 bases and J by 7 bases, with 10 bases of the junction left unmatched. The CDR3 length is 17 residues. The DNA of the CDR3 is TGTGCCAGCAGCCAAACTACCGGGACTAGCGGAGGGAATGAGCAGTTCTTC. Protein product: CASSQTTGTSGGNEQFF.

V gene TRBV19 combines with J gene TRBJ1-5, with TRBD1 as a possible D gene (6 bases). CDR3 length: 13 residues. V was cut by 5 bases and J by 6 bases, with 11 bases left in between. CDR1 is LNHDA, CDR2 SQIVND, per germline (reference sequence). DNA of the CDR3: TGTGCCAGTAGTGAACAGGGCCTTCAGCCCCAGCATTTT. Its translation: CASSEQGLQPQHF. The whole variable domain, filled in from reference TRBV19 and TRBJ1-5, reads DGGITQSPKYLFRKEGQNVTLSCEQNLNHDAMYWYRQDPGQGLRLIYYSQIVNDFQKGDIAEGYSVSREKKESFPLTVTSAQKNPTAFYLCASSEQGLQPQHFGDGTRLSIL.

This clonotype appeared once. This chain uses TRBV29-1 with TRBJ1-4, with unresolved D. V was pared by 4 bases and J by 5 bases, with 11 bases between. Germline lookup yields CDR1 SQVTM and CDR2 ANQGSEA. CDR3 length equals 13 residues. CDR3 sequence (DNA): TGCAGCGTTGCATCTACGGGGAATGAAAAACTGTTTTTT. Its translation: CSVASTGNEKLFF.

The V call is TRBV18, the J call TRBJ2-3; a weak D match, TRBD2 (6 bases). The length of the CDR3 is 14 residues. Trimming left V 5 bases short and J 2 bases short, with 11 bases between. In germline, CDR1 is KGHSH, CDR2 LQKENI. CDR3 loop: CASSAGLNTDTQYF. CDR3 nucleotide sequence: TGTGCCAGCTCAGCGGGACTGAACACAGATACGCAGTATTTT. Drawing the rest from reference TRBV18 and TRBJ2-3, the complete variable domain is NAGVMQNPRHLVRRRGQEARLRCSPMKGHSHVYWYRQLPEEGLKFMVYLQKENIIDESGMPKERFSAEFPKEGPSILRIQQVVRGDSAAYFCASSAGLNTDTQYFGPGTRLTVL.